Listed below are T cell receptor beta chains from one sample, sequenced in a study of monozygotic twins with inflammatory bowel disease. From the 5' RACE reads, TCRdb lists one entry per CDR3 protein and no DNA. The listing records a few hundred thousand distinct CDR3 sequences. Sequencing input: blood. Receptor source: a human donor with ulcerative colitis or Crohn's disease, or a healthy co-twin of an affected twin (not recorded which). Each CDR3 is given with its conserved first and last residue. The order of the fields is J gene, V gene, CDR3 protein.

TRBJ1-3,TRBV27,CASSPGGAWNTIYF
TRBJ2-3,TRBV20-1,CSAREEVPGNPRCF
TRBJ2-2,TRBV5-1,CASSLGASSNTGELFF
TRBJ1-4,TRBV6-1,CASSQGGTTNEKLFF
TRBJ1-3,TRBV7-9,CASRPGTGDTIYF
TRBJ1-2,TRBV29-1,CSVETGQGYYGYTF
TRBJ1-4,TRBV5-6,CASSLITSTSNEKLFF
TRBJ2-5,TRBV5-1,CASSLGASGGETQYF
TRBJ1-5,TRBV20-1,CSAALGGGFNQPQHF
TRBJ2-6,TRBV28,CASGIQGAAGANVLTF